Only a few counts were recorded for the clone carrying this T cell receptor (beta chain). What it binds is not known. The read falls 3 residues short of the CDR3 end, and the missing part is taken from the germline J gene. The sample is drawn from a study of T cell clonality in common variable immunodeficiency. Germline CDR1 reads SNHLY; CDR2 reads FYNNEI. The CDR3 has 13 amino acids. Trimming took off 6 bases at V and 2 bases at J, with 10 bases between the two ends. Assay used: immunoSEQ multiplex PCR; TCRdb lists only in-frame clones, some missing. Singletons are absent from the sample, which has about 30,000 clones. CVID subjects were around 15 female and just under 30 male, aged 9 to 64. Caucasian heritage predominated among both patients and controls. Study-wide findings and caveats: Common variable immunodeficiency TCR beta sequences reportedly had fewer deletions and N-nucleotide insertions.

The receptor was derived from a human donor with common variable immunodeficiency. This sequence joins TRBV2 and TRBJ2-5; D not resolved. The sample taken for sequencing was peripheral blood mononuclear cells. The sequenced CDR3 bases are TGTGCCAGCAGCGCCGAGAGGCAAGAGACC. This encodes CASSAERQET. The whole CDR3 sequence is CASSAERQETQYF.